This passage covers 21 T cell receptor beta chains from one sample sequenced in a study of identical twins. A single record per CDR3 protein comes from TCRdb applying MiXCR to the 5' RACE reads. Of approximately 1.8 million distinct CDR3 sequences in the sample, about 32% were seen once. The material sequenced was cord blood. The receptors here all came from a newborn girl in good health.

This CDR3 is CSAPRRGLEGNYGYTF. CDR3 DNA sequence: TGCAGTGCTCCTAGACGTGGGTTAGAGGGGAACTATGGCTACACCTTC. The chain recombines TRBV20-1 with TRBJ1-2, with D perhaps TRBD1 (5 bases). Germline V gene sequence: CDR1 DFQATT, CDR2 SNEGSKA (reference sequence). V was trimmed by 5 bases and J by 2 bases, leaving 21 bases between them. The CDR3 has 16 residues.

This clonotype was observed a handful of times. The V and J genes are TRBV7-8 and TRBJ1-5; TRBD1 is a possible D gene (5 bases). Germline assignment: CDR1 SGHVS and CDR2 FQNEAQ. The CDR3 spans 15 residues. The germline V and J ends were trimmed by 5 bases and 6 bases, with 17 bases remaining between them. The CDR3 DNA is TGTGCCAGCAGCACAGCCGGGGCAGTTCGTCAGCCCCAGCATTTT. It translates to CASSTAGAVRQPQHF. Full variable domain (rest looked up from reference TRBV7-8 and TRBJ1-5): GAGVSQSPRYKVAKRGQDVALRCDPISGHVSLFWYQQALGQGPEFLTYFQNEAQLDKSGLPSDRFFAERPEGSVSTLKIQRTQQEDSAVYLCASSTAGAVRQPQHFGDGTRLSIL.

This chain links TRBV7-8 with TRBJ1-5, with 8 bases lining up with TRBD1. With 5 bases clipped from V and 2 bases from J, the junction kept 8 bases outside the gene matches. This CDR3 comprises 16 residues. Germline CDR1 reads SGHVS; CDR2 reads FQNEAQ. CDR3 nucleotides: TGTGCCAGCAGCCAGGACAGGGTAGGGGGCAATCAGCCCCAGCATTTT. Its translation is CASSQDRVGGNQPQHF.

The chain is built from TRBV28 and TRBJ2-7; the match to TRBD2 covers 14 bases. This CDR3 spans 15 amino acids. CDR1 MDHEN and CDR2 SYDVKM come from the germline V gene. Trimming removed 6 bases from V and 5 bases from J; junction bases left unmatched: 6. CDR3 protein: CASSPRTSGRNEQYF. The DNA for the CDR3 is TGTGCCAGCAGCCCAAGGACTAGCGGGAGGAACGAGCAGTACTTC.

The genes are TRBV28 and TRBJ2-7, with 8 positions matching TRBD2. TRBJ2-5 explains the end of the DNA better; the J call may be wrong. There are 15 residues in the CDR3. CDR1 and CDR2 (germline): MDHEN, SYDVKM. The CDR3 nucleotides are TGTGCCAGCAGTTTTATCCCTAGCGGGTGTGAGACCCAGTACTTC. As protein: CASSFIPSGCETQYF.

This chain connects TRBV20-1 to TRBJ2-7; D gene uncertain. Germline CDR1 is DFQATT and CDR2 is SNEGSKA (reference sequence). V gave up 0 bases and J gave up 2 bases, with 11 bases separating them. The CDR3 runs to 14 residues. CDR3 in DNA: TGCAGTGCTAGAGATCTTGCACCCACCTACGAGCAGTACTTC. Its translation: CSARDLAPTYEQYF.

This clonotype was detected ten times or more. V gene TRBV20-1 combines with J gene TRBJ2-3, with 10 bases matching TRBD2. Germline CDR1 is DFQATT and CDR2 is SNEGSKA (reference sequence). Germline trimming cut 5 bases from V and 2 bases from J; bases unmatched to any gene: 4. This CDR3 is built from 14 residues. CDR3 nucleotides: TGCAGTGCTTGGACTAGCGGATACACAGATACGCAGTATTTT. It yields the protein CSAWTSGYTDTQYF.

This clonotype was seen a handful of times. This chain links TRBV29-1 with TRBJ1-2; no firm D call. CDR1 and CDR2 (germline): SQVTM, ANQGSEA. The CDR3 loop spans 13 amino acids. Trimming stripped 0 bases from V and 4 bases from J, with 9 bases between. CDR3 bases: TGCAGCGTTGAAGATCCGGGTAGCTATGGCTACACCTTC. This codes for CSVEDPGSYGYTF.

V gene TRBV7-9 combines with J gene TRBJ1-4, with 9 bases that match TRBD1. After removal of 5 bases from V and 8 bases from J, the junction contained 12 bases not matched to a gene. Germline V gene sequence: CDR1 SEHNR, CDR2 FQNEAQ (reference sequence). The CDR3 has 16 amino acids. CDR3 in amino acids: CASSPLGQGLSEKLFF. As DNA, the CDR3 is TGTGCCAGCAGCCCGTTAGGACAGGGGCTCTCCGAAAAACTGTTTTTT.

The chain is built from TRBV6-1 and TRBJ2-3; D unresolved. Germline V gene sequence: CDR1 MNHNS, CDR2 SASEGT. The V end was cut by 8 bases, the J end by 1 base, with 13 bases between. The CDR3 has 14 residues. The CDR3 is CASGPFGGTDTQYF. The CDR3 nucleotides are TGTGCCAGCGGACCTTTCGGTGGCACAGATACGCAGTATTTT.

The CDR3 loop reads CASLGLQNNEQFF. CDR3 nucleotides: TGCGCCAGCTTAGGGCTACAGAACAATGAGCAGTTCTTC. The chain couples TRBV4-1 to TRBJ2-1; D gene ambiguous. Germline CDR1 is MGHRA and CDR2 is YSYEKL. CDR3 size: 13 residues. With 8 bases removed from V and 5 bases from J, the gap between germline ends came to 13 bases.

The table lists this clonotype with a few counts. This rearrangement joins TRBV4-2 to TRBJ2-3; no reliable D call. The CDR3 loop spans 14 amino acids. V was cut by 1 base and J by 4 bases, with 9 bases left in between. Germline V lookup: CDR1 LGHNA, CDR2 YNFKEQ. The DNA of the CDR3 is TGTGCCAGCAGCCAAGGGGTAGATCCAGATACGCAGTATTTT. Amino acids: CASSQGVDPDTQYF.

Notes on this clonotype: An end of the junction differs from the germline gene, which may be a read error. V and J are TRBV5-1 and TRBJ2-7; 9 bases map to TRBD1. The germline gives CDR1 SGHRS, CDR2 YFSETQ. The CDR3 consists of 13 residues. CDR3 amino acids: CASTQGQGNERYF. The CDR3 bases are TGCGCCAGCACCCAGGGACAGGGTAACGAGCGGTACTTC.

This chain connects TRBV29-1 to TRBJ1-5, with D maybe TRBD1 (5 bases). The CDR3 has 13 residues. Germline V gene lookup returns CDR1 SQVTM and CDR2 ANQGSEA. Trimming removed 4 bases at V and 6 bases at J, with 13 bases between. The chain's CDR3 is CSVGRDGGQPQHF. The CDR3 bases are TGCAGCGTTGGCAGGGATGGAGGTCAGCCCCAGCATTTT.

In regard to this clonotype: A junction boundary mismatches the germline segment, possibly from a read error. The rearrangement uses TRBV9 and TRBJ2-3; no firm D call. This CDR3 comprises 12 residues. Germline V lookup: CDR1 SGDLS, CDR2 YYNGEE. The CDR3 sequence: CAGSPWTDTQYF. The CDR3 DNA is TGTGCCGGCAGCCCCTGGACCGATACGCAGTATTTT.

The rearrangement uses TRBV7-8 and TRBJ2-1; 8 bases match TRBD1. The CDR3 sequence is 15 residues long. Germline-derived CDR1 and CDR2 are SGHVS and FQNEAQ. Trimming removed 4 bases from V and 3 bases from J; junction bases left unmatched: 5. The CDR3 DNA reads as TGTGCCAGCAGCTACAGGACAGGGAGCTACAATGAGCAGTTCTTC. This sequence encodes CASSYRTGSYNEQFF.

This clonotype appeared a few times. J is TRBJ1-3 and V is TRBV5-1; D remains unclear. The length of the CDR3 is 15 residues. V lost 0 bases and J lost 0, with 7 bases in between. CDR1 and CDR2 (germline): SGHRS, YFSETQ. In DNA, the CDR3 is TGCGCCAGCAGCTTGGAACGGCTCTCTGGAAACACCATATATTTT. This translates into CASSLERLSGNTIYF.

As DNA, the CDR3 is TGTGCCAGCAGCCCCCGACAGCCGTCCATACTCTACGAGCAGTACTTC. Translated: CASSPRQPSILYEQYF. The V gene is TRBV11-2, the J gene TRBJ2-5; D possibly corresponds to TRBD1 (5 bases). The assigned J gene may be wrong: the sequence end matches TRBJ2-7 better. This CDR3 contains 16 residues. Germline CDR1 and CDR2: SGHAT and FQNNGV.

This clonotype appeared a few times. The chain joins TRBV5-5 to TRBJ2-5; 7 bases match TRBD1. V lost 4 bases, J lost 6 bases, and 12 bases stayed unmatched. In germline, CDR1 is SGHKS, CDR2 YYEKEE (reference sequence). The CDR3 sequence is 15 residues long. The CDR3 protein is CASSNPLSTGKTQYF. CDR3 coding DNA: TGTGCCAGCAGCAACCCCCTCTCGACAGGGAAGACCCAGTACTTC.

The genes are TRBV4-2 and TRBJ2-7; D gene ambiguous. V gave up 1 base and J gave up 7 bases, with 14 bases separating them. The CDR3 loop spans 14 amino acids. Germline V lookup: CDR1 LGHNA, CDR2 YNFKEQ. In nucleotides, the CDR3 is TGTGCCAGCAGCCAAGCCGGTCGGCTTACTGAGCAGTACTTC. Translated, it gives CASSQAGRLTEQYF.

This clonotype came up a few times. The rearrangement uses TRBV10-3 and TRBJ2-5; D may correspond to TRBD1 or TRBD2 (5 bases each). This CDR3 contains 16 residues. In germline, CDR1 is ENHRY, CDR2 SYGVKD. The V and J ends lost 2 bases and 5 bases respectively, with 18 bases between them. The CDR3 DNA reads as TGTGCCATCAGTGAGCCAATTTTTACCGGGACGGAGACCCAGTACTTC. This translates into CAISEPIFTGTETQYF.